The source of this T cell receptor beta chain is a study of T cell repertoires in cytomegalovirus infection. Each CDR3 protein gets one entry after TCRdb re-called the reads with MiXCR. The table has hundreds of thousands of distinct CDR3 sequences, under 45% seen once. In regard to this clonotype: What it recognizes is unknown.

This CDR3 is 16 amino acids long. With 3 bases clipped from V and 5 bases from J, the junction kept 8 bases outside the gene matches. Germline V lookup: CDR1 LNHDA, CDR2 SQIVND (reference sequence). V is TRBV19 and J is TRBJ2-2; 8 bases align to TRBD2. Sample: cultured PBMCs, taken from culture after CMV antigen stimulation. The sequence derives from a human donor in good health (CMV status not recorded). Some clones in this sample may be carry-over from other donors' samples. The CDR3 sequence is CASSMVSGSRTGELFF. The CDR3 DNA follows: TGTGCCAGTAGTATGGTGAGCGGGAGTCGAACCGGGGAGCTGTTTTTT.